A few counts support the clone carrying this TCR beta chain. The data are from a study of Graves' ophthalmopathy and Graves' hyperthyroidism. Amplification of the TCR beta CDR3 regions used RNA transcripts (as template). Following a first-round RT-PCR that used HTBI primers, a second-round multiplex PCR was carried out. TCRdb reprocessed the multiplex PCR reads with MiXCR, giving one entry per CDR3 protein. Of more than 1,000,000 distinct CDR3 sequences listed, about 36% are singletons. The CDR3 is 15 amino acids. Germline loops: CDR1 SGHRS, CDR2 YFSETQ. V gave up 2 bases and J gave up 6 bases; unmatched junction bases: 4.

This chain joins TRBV5-1 and TRBJ2-2, with 10 bases that match TRBD2. The TCR sequence derives from an adult man with Graves' hyperthyroidism. Sequencing input: peripheral blood or thyroid tissue (not recorded which). CDR3 in amino acids: CASSFLAGGAGELFF. The CDR3 nucleotides are TGCGCCAGCAGCTTTTTAGCGGGGGGCGCCGGGGAGCTGTTTTTT. Full variable domain (rest looked up from reference TRBV5-1 and TRBJ2-2): KAGVTQTPRYLIKTRGQQVTLSCSPISGHRSVSWYQQTPGQGLQFLFEYFSETQRNKGNFPGRFSGRQFSNSRSEMNVSTLELGDSALYLCASSFLAGGAGELFFGEGSRLTVL.